Following are 32 T cell receptor beta chains from one sample sequenced in a study of blood T cell repertoires in COVID-19. The assay was immunoSEQ multiplex PCR, and TCRdb's table has in-frame clones only and misses some. The sample comprises tens of thousands of clones, more than 70% of which are singletons, and under 15% rests with the top ten. Sequenced material: peripheral blood. The receptors stem from a human donor in a cohort sampled during active COVID-19.

The V and J genes are TRBV9 and TRBJ1-1; D uncertain. Germline V gives CDR1 SGDLS, CDR2 YYNGEE. There are 14 residues in the CDR3. V was shortened by 2 bases and J by 5 bases, with 13 bases between the two germline ends. CDR3 DNA: TGTGCCAGCAGCGTCGAGCCGCGCGGGACTGAAGCTTTCTTT. Translated, it gives CASSVEPRGTEAFF.

V gene TRBV11-2 combines with J gene TRBJ1-4; a possible D gene is TRBD1 (5 bases). Trimming removed 4 bases at V and 8 bases at J, with 17 bases between. In germline, CDR1 is SGHAT, CDR2 FQNNGV. The CDR3 runs to 15 residues. CDR3 sequence: CASSSDGGVWEKLFF. CDR3 nucleotide sequence: TGTGCCAGCAGCTCCGACGGGGGGGTATGGGAAAAACTGTTTTTT.

The V gene is TRBV21-1, the J gene TRBJ2-3; TRBD1, the table's D call, lacks a check against the DNA. TRBV21-1 is reported as a pseudogene. This CDR3 has 16 amino acids. This CDR3 reads CASSAHGHLRTDTQYF. CDR3 nucleotide sequence: TGTGCCAGCAGCGCCCATGGACATCTACGGACAGATACGCAGTATTTT.

The V call is TRBV2, the J call TRBJ2-7, with 9 bases aligning to TRBD2. With V trimmed by 7 bases and J by 4 bases, 8 bases remained unmatched. This CDR3 contains 14 residues. From germline, CDR1 is SNHLY and CDR2 FYNNEI. For the CDR3, the DNA is TGTGCCAGCACACTAGCGGGTTCGTTGTACGAGCAGTACTTC. It codes for CASTLAGSLYEQYF.

The rearrangement joins TRBV6-1 to TRBJ2-5; 8 bases are a match to TRBD1. This CDR3 is 15 amino acids long. Looked up from germline, CDR1 is MNHNS and CDR2 is SASEGT. J was trimmed by 2 bases and V by 3 bases; bases with no gene match: 5. The CDR3 nucleotides are TGTGCCAGCAGTGACCCCAGGGGGCAGCAAGAGACCCAGTACTTC. This gives the protein CASSDPRGQQETQYF.

The chain is built from TRBV12-2 and TRBJ1-6; TRBD1, the table's D call, was not compared with the DNA. TRBV12-2 is an annotated pseudogene. This CDR3 region has 16 residues. The CDR3: CASRFAGVSYNSPLHF. For the CDR3, the DNA is TGTGCAAGTCGCTTCGCAGGTGTCTCCTATAATTCACCCCTCCACTTT.

V usage is TRBV3-1 (or the pseudogene TRBV3-2) and J usage is TRBJ2-1, with TRBD1 matching 7 bases. The CDR3 loop spans 14 amino acids. Germline V gene sequence: CDR1 LGHDT, CDR2 YNNKEL (reference sequence). The V and J ends lost 3 bases and 5 bases, in that order; junction bases with no gene match: 4. CDR3 coding DNA: TGTGCCAGCAGCCAGGGACAGATAAACAATGAGCAGTTCTTC. Protein: CASSQGQINNEQFF.

This chain uses TRBV6-5 with TRBJ2-1; 8 positions agree with TRBD2. The CDR3 totals 15 residues. From germline, CDR1 is MNHEY and CDR2 SVGAGI. After removal of 6 bases from V and 10 bases from J, the junction contained 14 bases not matched to a gene. CDR3 residues: CASRAGTSLVGEQFF. In DNA, the CDR3 is TGTGCCAGCAGGGCCGGGACTAGTCTTGTGGGGGAGCAGTTCTTC.

The V call is TRBV5-5, the J call TRBJ2-5; D not certain. CDR3 size: 14 residues. Germline values: CDR1 SGHKS, CDR2 YYEKEE (reference sequence). V lost 0 bases and J 2 bases, leaving 8 bases between the germline ends. CDR3 in amino acids: CASSLGHSQETQYF. In DNA form, the CDR3 reads TGTGCCAGCAGCTTGGGGCACAGTCAAGAGACCCAGTACTTC.

This clone was picked up a small number of times. This sequence joins TRBV3-1 (or the pseudogene TRBV3-2) and TRBJ1-2; the D is unclear. From germline, CDR1 is LGHDT and CDR2 YNNKEL (reference sequence). V lost 1 base and J lost 6, with 9 bases in between. This CDR3 region has 13 residues. The CDR3 sequence: CASSQVQIDGYTF. CDR3 nucleotides: TGTGCCAGCAGCCAAGTTCAGATTGATGGCTACACCTTC.

This chain connects TRBV18 to TRBJ1-1; no clear D. V was pared by 4 bases and J by 3 bases, with 15 bases between. The CDR3 has 15 residues. Germline CDR1 and CDR2: KGHSH and LQKENI. CDR3 residues: CASSLKGWGDTEAFF. The DNA for the CDR3 is TGTGCCAGCTCACTCAAGGGATGGGGAGACACTGAAGCTTTCTTT.

J is TRBJ1-1 and V is TRBV5-1; 9 bases map to TRBD1. J gave up 8 bases and V 3 bases, and 14 bases lay outside the gene matches. The V gene's germline CDR1 is SGHRS and CDR2 YFSETQ. The length of the CDR3 is 16 residues. The CDR3 region is CASSSGTGTFRFEAFF. CDR3 coding DNA: TGCGCCAGCAGCTCCGGGACAGGGACCTTTAGATTCGAAGCTTTCTTT.

The chain carries TRBV6-5 and TRBJ2-7; 8 bases are a match to TRBD1. From germline, CDR1 is MNHEY and CDR2 SVGAGI. This CDR3 region has 13 residues. V shed 7 bases and J 3 bases; nucleotides not matched to a gene: 5. In DNA, the CDR3 is TGTGCCAGCACTAGGACAGGGAACTACGAGCAGTACTTC. Encoded protein: CASTRTGNYEQYF.

The gene calls are TRBV19 and TRBJ1-6, with 9 bases identical to TRBD1. CDR1 and CDR2 (germline): LNHDA, SQIVND (reference sequence). V trimming: 1 base; J trimming: 10 bases; junction bases outside the gene matches: 8. The CDR3 runs 16 residues. CDR3 sequence: CASSIGQGEVGSPLHF. The CDR3 DNA reads TGTGCCAGTAGTATAGGACAGGGGGAAGTGGGCTCACCCCTCCACTTT.

This chain links TRBV9 with TRBJ1-2; D unclear. The CDR3 is 13 residues long. Germline assignment: CDR1 SGDLS and CDR2 YYNGEE. Trimming pared 0 bases from V and 4 bases from J, leaving 7 bases between. The CDR3: CASSVAESYGYTF. In DNA, the CDR3 is TGTGCCAGCAGCGTAGCTGAGAGCTATGGCTACACCTTC.

V usage is TRBV28 and J usage is TRBJ1-2; D is ambiguous. Trimming pared 1 base from V and 5 bases from J, leaving 5 bases between. This CDR3 is built from 12 residues. Germline CDR1 MDHEN, CDR2 SYDVKM. The CDR3 here is CASSLSEYGYTF. The CDR3 DNA sequence: TGTGCCAGCAGTTTATCGGAGTATGGCTACACCTTC.

The chain couples TRBV30 to TRBJ2-5; D call uncertain. The germline gives CDR1 GTSNPN, CDR2 SVGIG (reference sequence). CDR3 size: 13 residues. Trimming pared 0 bases from V and 5 bases from J, leaving 10 bases between. CDR3: CAWSVTLGETQYF. The CDR3 nucleotides are TGTGCCTGGAGTGTAACTCTGGGCGAGACCCAGTACTTC.

The chain joins TRBV6-5 to TRBJ1-6; TRBD1 matches at 8 bases. This CDR3 spans 14 amino acids. Germline values: CDR1 MNHEY, CDR2 SVGAGI. After removal of 7 bases from V and 7 bases from J, the junction contained 6 bases not matched to a gene. The CDR3 loop is CASTRTGLNSPLHF. The CDR3 DNA is TGTGCCAGCACCCGGACAGGGTTGAATTCACCCCTCCACTTT.

In this sample, this clone is medium-sized (0.01 to 0.1%). The genes are TRBV7-9 and TRBJ1-1; 7 nucleotides agree with TRBD1. The CDR3 has 13 residues. V shed 5 bases, J shed 1 base, and the junction held 1 base outside the gene matches. The V gene's germline CDR1 is SEHNR and CDR2 FQNEAQ (reference sequence). CDR3 sequence reads: CASSGQANTEAFF. CDR3 nucleotide sequence: TGTGCCAGCAGCGGACAGGCGAACACTGAAGCTTTCTTT.

The gene calls are TRBV19 and TRBJ1-1; D not resolved. Germline CDR1 LNHDA, CDR2 SQIVND (reference sequence). V lost 5 bases to trimming and J lost 6 bases, with 19 bases between them. There are 15 residues in the CDR3. The CDR3 DNA follows: TGTGCCAGTAGTTCCAAAGGAGGACGAACGGCTGAAGCTTTCTTT. Translation: CASSSKGGRTAEAFF.

The chain employs TRBV19 and TRBJ1-6; D unresolved. This CDR3 is built from 16 residues. Germline V lookup: CDR1 LNHDA, CDR2 SQIVND (reference sequence). Trimming cost V 1 base and J 10 bases, with 17 bases left between them. The CDR3 bases are TGTGCCAGTAGTATAGTGCCGTCCAGGCTCGGATCACCCCTCCACTTT. This sequence encodes CASSIVPSRLGSPLHF.

The rearrangement uses TRBV6-6 and TRBJ2-7; 8 bases fit TRBD2. J was trimmed by 1 base and V by 1 base; bases with no gene match: 3. Germline CDR1 MNHNY, CDR2 SVGAGI (reference sequence). This CDR3 comprises 15 residues. The CDR3 region has the DNA TGTGCCAGCAGTTACTTCCGGGAGGGATCCTACGAGCAGTACTTC. Residues: CASSYFREGSYEQYF.

This clone appeared a single time. V usage is TRBV5-6 and J usage is TRBJ2-1; no clear D. From germline, CDR1 is SGHDT and CDR2 YYEEEE. V was trimmed by 2 bases and J by 0 bases, leaving 12 bases between them. The length of the CDR3 is 16 residues. The CDR3 coding sequence is TGTGCCAGCAGCTTACGACTGGTTCGCTCCTACAATGAGCAGTTCTTC. This encodes CASSLRLVRSYNEQFF.

This clone was recorded a few times. This chain joins TRBV3-1 (or the pseudogene TRBV3-2) and TRBJ2-7, with D possibly being TRBD2 (6 bases). This CDR3 is built from 13 residues. CDR1 LGHDT and CDR2 YNNKEL come from the germline V gene (reference sequence). V was clipped by 3 bases and J by 7 bases, with 13 bases between them. The CDR3 DNA reads as TGTGCCAGCAGCCAGTGGGTCGGGAGAGAGCAGTACTTC. Translated: CASSQWVGREQYF.

The gene calls are TRBV6-5 and TRBJ1-4; TRBD1 aligns across 9 bases. Germline CDR1 is MNHEY and CDR2 is SVGAGI. The CDR3 is made up of 16 amino acids. V gave up 2 bases and J gave up 0 bases; unmatched junction bases: 1. CDR3 bases: TGTGCCAGCAGTTACGGACAGGGGACAACTAATGAAAAACTGTTTTTT. This gives the protein CASSYGQGTTNEKLFF.

The chain carries TRBV5-1 and TRBJ2-3; a weak D match, TRBD1 (6 bases). In germline, CDR1 is SGHRS, CDR2 YFSETQ. The CDR3 extends over 15 amino acids. V was clipped by 2 bases and J by 0 bases, with 10 bases between them. CDR3 protein: CASSLGGSSTDTQYF. CDR3 sequence (DNA): TGCGCCAGCAGCTTAGGGGGATCGAGCACAGATACGCAGTATTTT.

The CDR3 bases are TGTGCCAGTAGTATATTTGGCACCAACCCCTCCTATAATTCACCCCTCCACTTT. Encoded protein: CASSIFGTNPSYNSPLHF. This chain uses TRBV19 with TRBJ1-6, with D hard to call. Trimming removed 2 bases at V and 0 bases at J, with 14 bases between. CDR1 is LNHDA and CDR2 is SQIVND in the germline V gene (reference sequence). This CDR3 comprises 18 residues.

V usage is TRBV5-1 and J usage is TRBJ2-3; TRBD1 aligns across 7 bases. This CDR3 is built from 15 residues. Germline V gives CDR1 SGHRS, CDR2 YFSETQ. J was trimmed by 1 base and V by 1 base; bases with no gene match: 3. CDR3 protein: CASSLTGVGTDTQYF. DNA for the CDR3: TGCGCCAGCAGCTTGACAGGGGTGGGCACAGATACGCAGTATTTT. The full variable domain, in which reference TRBV5-1 and TRBJ2-3 provide the parts outside the CDR3, is KAGVTQTPRYLIKTRGQQVTLSCSPISGHRSVSWYQQTPGQGLQFLFEYFSETQRNKGNFPGRFSGRQFSNSRSEMNVSTLELGDSALYLCASSLTGVGTDTQYFGPGTRLTVL.

This clone was counted a single time. J is TRBJ1-3 and V is TRBV7-6; D uncertain. In germline, CDR1 is SGHVS, CDR2 FNYEAQ. The germline V and J ends were trimmed by 5 bases and 0 bases, with 11 bases remaining between them. The CDR3 spans 15 residues. The CDR3 DNA follows: TGTGCCAGCAGCCCCTCTGCGCACTCTGGAAACACCATATATTTT. Translated: CASSPSAHSGNTIYF.

The rearrangement joins TRBV3-1 (or the pseudogene TRBV3-2) to TRBJ1-1, with TRBD1 identical over 7 bases. This CDR3 is 15 amino acids long. Trimming took 4 bases from V and 4 from J; bases not matched to a gene: 9. Germline loops: CDR1 LGHDT, CDR2 YNNKEL (reference sequence). The CDR3 loop reads CASSLRQGKSTEAFF. CDR3 sequence (DNA): TGTGCCAGCAGCCTCAGACAGGGCAAGAGCACTGAAGCTTTCTTT.

The chain links TRBV6-6 to TRBJ1-6; no clear D. The germline gives CDR1 MNHNY, CDR2 SVGAGI (reference sequence). CDR3 size: 15 residues. The V end lost 0 bases, the J end lost 4 bases, and 7 bases lay between the germline ends. The CDR3 DNA sequence: TGTGCCAGCAGTTACTCGAGAGGGTATAATTCACCCCTCCACTTT. This translates into CASSYSRGYNSPLHF.

This clone is a singleton in its sample. Because the CDR3's place on the DNA is in doubt, the DNA is left out and the CDR3 is given as listed by TCRdb. V gene TRBV2 combines with J gene TRBJ1-3; the D call in the table, TRBD1, was not verified against the DNA. CDR1 is SNHLY, CDR2 FYNNEI, per germline. The CDR3 comprises 16 residues, both ends counted. The CDR3 region is CASSSSTGYSGNTIYF.